These 10 T cell receptor beta chains share one sample of origin, sequenced in a study of beta chain features in type 1 diabetes. Expressed TCRB transcripts were sequenced because the entire RNA isolate underwent reverse transcription. Sequencing was performed with immunoSEQ multiplex PCR; in TCRdb, only in-frame clones are kept and a portion is missing. The sample contains a few hundred thousand clones, 9.5% to 11% of which appear only once. The sample consisted of naive CD4+ T cells from blood. The source of these receptors is a woman aged 25 to 39 in good health.

The J gene is TRBJ2-7, the V gene TRBV30; the match to TRBD1 covers 9 bases. CDR3 length: 12 amino acids. From germline, CDR1 is GTSNPN and CDR2 SVGIG (reference sequence). Trimming at V came to 5 bases and at J to 10 bases, leaving 9 bases not matched to a gene. DNA of the CDR3: TGTGCCTGGGGGCTAAGGACAGGGGCCCAGTACTTC. Translating gives CAWGLRTGAQYF.

A few counts support this clone. The chain combines TRBV27 with TRBJ2-7, with TRBD2 identical over 7 bases. The CDR3 runs 15 residues. V lost 3 bases and J lost 3; bases outside the gene matches: 8. In germline, CDR1 is MNHEY, CDR2 SMNVEV (reference sequence). The CDR3 coding sequence is TGTGCCAGCAGTTTCCGGGGGGAGTCCTACTACGAGCAGTACTTC. It codes for CASSFRGESYYEQYF.

The rearrangement uses TRBV5-4 and TRBJ2-5, with 10 bases lining up with TRBD1. Trimming at V came to 2 bases and at J to 5 bases, leaving 6 bases not matched to a gene. This CDR3 spans 15 amino acids. Germline-derived CDR1 and CDR2 are SGHNT and YYREEE (reference sequence). CDR3 nucleotides: TGTGCCAGCAGCTTCGGACAGGGGGTTTGGGAGACCCAGTACTTC. Its protein product is CASSFGQGVWETQYF.

Only a few counts were recorded for this clone. The chain recombines TRBV19 with TRBJ1-1, with D possibly TRBD1 on 6 matching bases. The CDR3 has 14 amino acids. Germline V gene sequence: CDR1 LNHDA, CDR2 SQIVND (reference sequence). The V gene lost 7 bases and the J gene lost 0 bases, with 12 bases spanning the gap. The CDR3 region has the DNA TGTGCCAGTAAGGGGACAACAATGAACACTGAAGCTTTCTTT. Translated: CASKGTTMNTEAFF.

The chain couples TRBV28 to TRBJ1-5; D is ambiguous. Per the germline V gene, CDR1 is MDHEN and CDR2 is SYDVKM. CDR3 size: 12 residues. With 7 bases removed from V and 0 bases from J, the gap between germline ends came to 4 bases. CDR3 coding DNA: TGTGCCAGCACGGGTAGCAATCAGCCCCAGCATTTT. Translating gives CASTGSNQPQHF.

This clone was found a few times. This rearrangement joins TRBV5-6 to TRBJ2-6, with D possibly being TRBD1 (5 bases). Germline V gene sequence: CDR1 SGHDT, CDR2 YYEEEE. Trimming stripped 2 bases from V and 1 base from J, with 16 bases between. The CDR3 runs 18 residues. The chain's CDR3 is CASSFGAGWGSGANVLTF. CDR3 coding DNA: TGTGCCAGCAGCTTTGGGGCAGGGTGGGGATCTGGGGCCAACGTCCTGACTTTC.

V is TRBV6-5 and J is TRBJ2-7; 7 nucleotides align to TRBD2. V was clipped by 7 bases and J by 2 bases; unmatched bases: 8. CDR3 length: 14 amino acids. Germline CDR1 is MNHEY and CDR2 is SVGAGI. The DNA of the CDR3 is TGTGCCAGCATGGTTCTTGCGGGAGCCTACGAGCAGTACTTC. This gives the protein CASMVLAGAYEQYF.

The V gene is TRBV30, the J gene TRBJ2-1, with TRBD2 identical over 7 bases. The germline V gene encodes CDR1 GTSNPN and CDR2 SVGIG (reference sequence). This CDR3 has 15 amino acids. Trimming cost V 2 bases and J 0 bases; bases outside gene matches: 4. CDR3 loop: CAWSRSGDSYNEQFF. CDR3 DNA sequence: TGTGCCTGGAGTCGAAGCGGGGACTCCTACAATGAGCAGTTCTTC.

This clone was counted a few times. The chain combines TRBV30 with TRBJ2-2, with 11 bases fitting TRBD2. The V and J ends lost 0 bases and 6 bases, in that order; junction bases with no gene match: 0. This CDR3 comprises 14 residues. CDR1 and CDR2 (germline): GTSNPN, SVGIG (reference sequence). CDR3: CAWSVLAGAGELFF. The CDR3 nucleotides are TGTGCCTGGAGTGTACTAGCGGGAGCCGGGGAGCTGTTTTTT. The entire variable domain, with the rest obtained from reference TRBV30 and TRBJ2-2, is as follows: SQTIHQWPATLVQPVGSPLSLECTVEGTSNPNLYWYRQAAGRGLQLLFYSVGIGQISSEVPQNLSASRPQDRQFILSSKKLLLSDSGFYLCAWSVLAGAGELFFGEGSRLTVL.

This clone was counted between two and nine times. The sample holds other DNA sequences that translate to the same CDR3. The genes are TRBV28 and TRBJ1-2; D is uncertain. CDR3 size: 12 residues. V lost 3 bases and J lost 3, with 5 bases in between. Looked up from germline, CDR1 is MDHEN and CDR2 is SYDVKM. CDR3 region: CASSFRDYGYTF. DNA of the CDR3: TGTGCCAGCAGTTTTCGAGACTATGGCTACACCTTC.